What follows describes a single T cell receptor beta chain. Its antigen is as yet unknown. These data come from a study of T-cell reconstitution after alpha-beta-depleted transplantation in children. The study, taken as a whole, reports: From newly produced T cells came most of the T-cell counts and diversity one year after transplant. Roughly two months post-transplant, alpha-beta T cells reportedly originated from several hundred graft clones that had expanded. Recipient T cells and thymic progenitors that survived gave rise to the high TCRbeta diversity observed at day 60 in some patients.

Construction of the TCRbeta library involved unique molecular identifiers. TCRdb used MiXCR to reprocess the PCR reads, holding one entry per CDR3 protein. The table lists about 300,000 distinct CDR3 sequences, over 7% of them singletons, with 9.1% in the top ten. Germline lookup yields CDR1 SNHLY and CDR2 FYNNEI. Unmatched junction bases numbered 5, after V lost 3 bases and J lost 0 bases. The CDR3 spans 16 residues. V gene TRBV2 combines with J gene TRBJ2-3, with 8 bases aligning to TRBD2. This clonotype was obtained from a female patient aged 2-10 years who had a stem cell transplant for Fanconi anemia, so the T cells may come from the graft donor. The starting material was peripheral blood, obtained 360 days after TCRalphabeta/CD19-depleted stem cell transplant. CDR3 amino acids: CASSDLLAASTDTQYF. DNA of the CDR3: TGTGCCAGCAGTGATCTACTAGCGGCTAGCACAGATACGCAGTATTTT.